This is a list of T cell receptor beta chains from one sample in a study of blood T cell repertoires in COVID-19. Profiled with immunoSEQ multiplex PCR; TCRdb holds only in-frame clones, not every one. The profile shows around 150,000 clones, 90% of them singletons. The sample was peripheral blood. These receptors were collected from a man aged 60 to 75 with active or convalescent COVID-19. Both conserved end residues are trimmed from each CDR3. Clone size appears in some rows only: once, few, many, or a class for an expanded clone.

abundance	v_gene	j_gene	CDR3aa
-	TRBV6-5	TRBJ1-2	ASSSGGQNYGYT
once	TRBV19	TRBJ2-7	ASSSGTGGPYEQY
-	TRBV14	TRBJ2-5	ASSQGPSGHFQETQY
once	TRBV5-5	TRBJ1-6	ASSAESSSPLH
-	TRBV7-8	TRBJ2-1	ASSLGALAGVNEQF
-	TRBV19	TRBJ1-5	ASSISDRGNSQPQH
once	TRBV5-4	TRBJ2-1	ASSLPPQFNEQF
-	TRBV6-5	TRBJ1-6	ASSYSTQGFPLH
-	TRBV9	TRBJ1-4	ASSVDRGNEKLF
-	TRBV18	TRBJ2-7	ASSPTGGSYEQY
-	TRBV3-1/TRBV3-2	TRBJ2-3	ASSPAGLAGRTDTQY
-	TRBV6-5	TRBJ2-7	ASSYTGTSGSYEQY
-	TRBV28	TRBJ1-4	ASSWTGGIATNEKLF
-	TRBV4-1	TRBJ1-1	ASSQVPQDNTEAF
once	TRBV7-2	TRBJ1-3	ASSLGPAGEGNTIY
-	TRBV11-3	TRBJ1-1	ASSEQGSEAF
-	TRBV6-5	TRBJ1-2	ASSSRAADGYT
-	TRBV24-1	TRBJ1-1	ATSDLHTGDTEAF
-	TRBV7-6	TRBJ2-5	ASSPGTGGETQY
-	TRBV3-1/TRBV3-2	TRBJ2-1	ASSQGGSGGYNEQF
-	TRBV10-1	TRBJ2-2	ASSESGRSTGELF
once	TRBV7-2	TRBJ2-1	ASSLEGQSYNEQF
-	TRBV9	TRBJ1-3	ASSVATGVSGNTIY
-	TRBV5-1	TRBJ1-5	ASPSDRESLRNQPQH
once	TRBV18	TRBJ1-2	ASSPSRDRGSYT
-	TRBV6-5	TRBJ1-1	ASSYSARGGTEAF
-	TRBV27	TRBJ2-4	ASSLAAGGNIQY
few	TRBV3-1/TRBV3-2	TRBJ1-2	ASSQANRDGYT
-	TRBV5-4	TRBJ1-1	ASSFKDRGLNTEAF
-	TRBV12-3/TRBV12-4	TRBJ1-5	ASSQGVDQPQH
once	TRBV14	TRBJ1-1	ASSQDGFAEAF
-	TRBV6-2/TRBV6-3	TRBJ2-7	ASSYSTSFWDFETYEQY
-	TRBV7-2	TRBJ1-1	ASRPGQANTEAF
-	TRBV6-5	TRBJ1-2	ASSYRRTNYGYT
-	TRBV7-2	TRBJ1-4	ASSLAPEKLF
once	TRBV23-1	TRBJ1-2	ASSHQGRCYGYT
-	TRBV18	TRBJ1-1	ASSRDSDTEAF
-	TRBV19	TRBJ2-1	ASSELAGGHYNEQF